Reported below is one TCR beta chain. TCR beta CDR3 sequences were amplified from RNA transcripts. First-round RT-PCR targeting the TCR CDR3 was performed with the HTBI primer set. Using its own MiXCR run on the multiplex PCR reads, TCRdb lists one record per CDR3 protein. The table has fewer than 400,000 distinct CDR3 sequences, less than 20% seen once. The CDR3 is 16 residues long. V dropped 4 bases and J dropped 7; count of bases not matched to a gene: 11. The germline V gene has CDR1 SGHTA and CDR2 FQGNSA. These data come from a study of T cells in Graves' hyperthyroidism and ophthalmopathy. Any patient presenting with uncontrolled infection, other autoimmune disease, pregnancy or lactation was left out. In making diagnoses, clinical symptoms, serum thyroxine and TRAb, thyroid ultrasound and orbital computed tomography were all used. The blood specimen was taken at initial hyperthyroidism diagnosis, before any ophthalmopathy symptoms.

Sequencing was performed on blood. This sequence joins TRBV7-2 and TRBJ1-2; TRBD1 matches 11 bases. This receptor was taken from a young woman with Graves' hyperthyroidism that later progressed to Graves' ophthalmopathy. The CDR3 here is CASSYRAGQGARGYTF. CDR3 sequence (DNA): TGTGCCAGCAGCTATAGAGCCGGACAGGGGGCCCGTGGCTACACCTTC.